The 2 T cell receptor beta chains given below trace back to one sample, sequenced in a study of technical replicates of blood from four donors. Clones were sequenced by immunoSEQ multiplex PCR, and TCRdb holds only the in-frame ones, with some missing. The repertoire consists of approximately 80,000 clones, with 98% occurring once and the leading ten covering about 0.15%. Sequencing was carried out using T cells isolated from PBMCs. Receptors originate from a human donor in good health.

This chain uses TRBV27 with TRBJ2-7, with 9 positions matching TRBD2. The ends lost 4 bases at V and 3 bases at J; junction bases unmatched: 7. Looked up from germline, CDR1 is MNHEY and CDR2 is SMNVEV (reference sequence). The length of the CDR3 is 15 residues. The CDR3 sequence: CASSSLTSGRYEQYF. The CDR3 DNA is TGTGCCAGCAGTTCTTTGACTAGCGGTCGCTACGAGCAGTACTTC.

This chain connects TRBV5-5 to TRBJ1-5; 9 nucleotides align to TRBD1. Germline CDR1 is SGHKS and CDR2 is YYEKEE (reference sequence). The CDR3 loop spans 14 amino acids. V shed 4 bases, J shed 9 bases, and the junction held 8 bases outside the gene matches. The CDR3 loop is CASSTGTGFLPQHF. The CDR3 region has the DNA TGTGCCAGCAGCACCGGGACAGGGTTTCTGCCCCAGCATTTT.